This T cell receptor (beta chain) was recorded in a study of CD8 T cells in Susac syndrome. On this clonotype itself: Antigen unknown.

Germline lookup yields CDR1 MNHNS and CDR2 SASEGT. Trimming cost V 1 base and J 2 bases; bases outside gene matches: 11. This CDR3 region has 18 residues. RNA in amounts of about 0.45 to 1 ug was reverse transcribed with random hexamers. One entry per CDR3 protein, called by TCRdb with MiXCR from the immunoSEQ multiplex PCR reads. The sample comprises around 130,000 distinct CDR3 sequences, around 91% of which are singletons, and roughly 0.25% rests with the top ten. TCR beta was sequenced from blood CD8+ and CD4+ T cells. FACS enriched CD8+ TEMRA cells, while bulk CD8+ and CD4+ were negatively isolated. Study outcomes and limitations: Only a relatively small number of individuals were included in the TCR sequencing and HLA analysis.

The source of this sequence is a human donor with multiple sclerosis. The sequenced sample was CD8+ T cells from PBMCs. This chain links TRBV6-1 with TRBJ2-5; 9 bases line up with TRBD2. CDR3 sequence (DNA): TGTGCCAGCAGTGAAGTGGTAGCGGGAGAGGGAGGGCAAGAGACCCAGTACTTC. Translation: CASSEVVAGEGGQETQYF.